This record covers a single T cell receptor (beta chain). This sample was included in a study of blood T cell repertoires in COVID-19. About the research overall: Specimens from acute and convalescent COVID-19 originated in the United States, Italy and Spain. The cDNA or gDNA used as material had been derived from T cells, B-cell-depleted T cells, or PBMCs.

As handled by the study authors: By means of reference gene primer amplification, nucleated cell counts were estimated. Profiled with immunoSEQ multiplex PCR; TCRdb holds only in-frame clones, not every one. Clone size and V and J calls were adopted from that table, with D and trimming inferred from the DNA. Among roughly 500,000 clones listed, 80% to 90% were seen once. Germline CDR1 SEHNR, CDR2 FQNEAQ (reference sequence). V was cut by 0 bases and J by 6 bases, with 11 bases left in between. There are 14 residues in the CDR3. The receptor was isolated from a human donor in a cohort sampled during active COVID-19. The V and J genes are TRBV7-9 and TRBJ1-1, with D unresolved. The sequencing input was peripheral blood. The CDR3 loop reads CASSLAGRVAEAFF. CDR3 in DNA: TGTGCCAGCAGCTTAGCGGGGAGGGTCGCTGAAGCTTTCTTT.